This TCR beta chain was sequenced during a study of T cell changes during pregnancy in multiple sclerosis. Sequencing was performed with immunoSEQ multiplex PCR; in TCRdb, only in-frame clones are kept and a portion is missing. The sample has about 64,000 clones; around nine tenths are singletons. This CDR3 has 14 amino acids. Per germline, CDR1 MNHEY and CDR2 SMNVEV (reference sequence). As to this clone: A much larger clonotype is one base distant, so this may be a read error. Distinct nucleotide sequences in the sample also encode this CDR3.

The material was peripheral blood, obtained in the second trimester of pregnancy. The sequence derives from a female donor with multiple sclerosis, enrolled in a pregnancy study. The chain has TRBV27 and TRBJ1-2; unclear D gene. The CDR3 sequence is CASSLSPGFYGYTF. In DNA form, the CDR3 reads TGTGCCAGCAGTTTATCTCCAGGTTTCTATGGCTACACCTTT.